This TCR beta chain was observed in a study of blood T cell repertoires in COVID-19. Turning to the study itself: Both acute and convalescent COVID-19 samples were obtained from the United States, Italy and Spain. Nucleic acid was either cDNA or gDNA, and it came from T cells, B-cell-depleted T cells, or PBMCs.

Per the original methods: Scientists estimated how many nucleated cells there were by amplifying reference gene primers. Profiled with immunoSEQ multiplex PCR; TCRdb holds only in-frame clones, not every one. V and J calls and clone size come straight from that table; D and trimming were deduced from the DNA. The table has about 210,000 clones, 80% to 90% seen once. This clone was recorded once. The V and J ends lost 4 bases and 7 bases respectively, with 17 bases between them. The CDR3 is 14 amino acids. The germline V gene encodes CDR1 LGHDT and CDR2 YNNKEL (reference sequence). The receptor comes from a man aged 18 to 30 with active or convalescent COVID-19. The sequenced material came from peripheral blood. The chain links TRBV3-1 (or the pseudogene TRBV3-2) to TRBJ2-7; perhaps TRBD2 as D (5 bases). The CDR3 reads CASSRGRLLGEQYF. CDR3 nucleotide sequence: TGTGCCAGCAGCCGAGGGCGGCTACTCGGTGAGCAGTACTTC.